The entry below describes one TCR beta chain. The antigen is undetermined. Sequencing was performed with immunoSEQ multiplex PCR; in TCRdb, only in-frame clones are kept and a portion is missing. This table holds approximately 100,000 clones, 80% to 95% found once. This specimen comes from a study of siplizumab effects on memory and regulatory T cells. General observations from the study: Few alloreactive clones mapped to unstimulated subsets. Alloreactive sequences tracing back to unstimulated CD4+ memory cells fell significantly with siplizumab.

The CDR3 consists of 14 residues. Germline V lookup: CDR1 SGDLS, CDR2 YYNGEE. The ends lost 3 bases at V and 7 bases at J; junction bases unmatched: 10. The TCR comes from a human donor in good health. Sequenced sample: non-Treg CD4+ T cells sorted from blood. This rearrangement joins TRBV9 to TRBJ2-7, with TRBD2 matching over 7 bases. The CDR3 loop is CASSERDYTLEQYF. CDR3 bases: TGTGCCAGCAGCGAACGGGACTACACTTTGGAGCAGTACTTC.